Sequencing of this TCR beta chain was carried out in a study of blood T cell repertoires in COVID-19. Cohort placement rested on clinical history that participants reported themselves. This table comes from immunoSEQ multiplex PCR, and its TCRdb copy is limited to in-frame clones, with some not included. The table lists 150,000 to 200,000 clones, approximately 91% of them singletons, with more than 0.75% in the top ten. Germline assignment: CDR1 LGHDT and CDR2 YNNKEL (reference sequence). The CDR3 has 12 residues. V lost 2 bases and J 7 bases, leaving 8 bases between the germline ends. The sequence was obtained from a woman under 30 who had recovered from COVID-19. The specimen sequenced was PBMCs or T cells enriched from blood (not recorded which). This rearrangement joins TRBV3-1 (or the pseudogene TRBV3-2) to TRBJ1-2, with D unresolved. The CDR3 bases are TGTGCCAGCAGCCAACCCGACACTGGCTACACCTTC. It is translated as CASSQPDTGYTF.